These 12 T cell receptor beta chains share one sample of origin, sequenced in a study of T cell responses to AZD1222 COVID-19 vaccine. Assay: immunoSEQ multiplex PCR; the TCRdb copy retains only in-frame clones and omits some. The sample consists of under 200,000 clones, roughly 92% of them appearing once. This material consisted of peripheral blood, taken on day 0 of AZD1222 vaccination. The receptors were gathered from an adult in good health.

This clone has just a few counts. V usage is TRBV5-6 and J usage is TRBJ1-6; no reliable D call. CDR3 length: 15 amino acids. Germline CDR1 SGHDT, CDR2 YYEEEE. Trimming left V 4 bases short and J 0 bases short, with 8 bases between. The CDR3 is CASSIRDSYNSPLHF. DNA of the CDR3: TGTGCCAGCAGCATCCGGGACTCCTATAATTCACCCCTCCACTTT.

CDR3 nucleotides: TGTGCCAGCAGCCAAGGGATCCGGGACAGAGTCACAGATACGCAGTATTTT. Its protein is CASSQGIRDRVTDTQYF. The rearrangement joins TRBV4-2 to TRBJ2-3, with 7 nucleotides matching TRBD1. Germline assignment: CDR1 LGHNA and CDR2 YNFKEQ. The CDR3 totals 17 residues. After removal of 1 base from V and 2 bases from J, the junction contained 9 bases not matched to a gene.

J is TRBJ1-1 and V is TRBV7-2, with a weak D call TRBD1 (6 bases). Germline CDR1 is SGHTA and CDR2 is FQGNSA. The CDR3 contains 14 residues. V lost 5 bases to trimming and J lost 0 bases, with 10 bases between them. The CDR3 DNA is TGTGCCAGCAGCAAACGGACAGTGAACACTGAAGCTTTCTTT. Protein: CASSKRTVNTEAFF.

The V gene is TRBV6-5, the J gene TRBJ1-1, with a possible D match to TRBD1 (5 bases). The germline V and J ends were trimmed by 0 bases and 5 bases, with 16 bases remaining between them. Germline V gene data show CDR1 as MNHEY and CDR2 as SVGAGI. The CDR3 runs to 16 residues. CDR3 sequence (DNA): TGTGCCAGCAGTTACTCGATCCAGGGCGTAGGGACTGAAGCTTTCTTT. Translation gives CASSYSIQGVGTEAFF.

This sequence joins TRBV27 and TRBJ2-1, with 7 bases fitting TRBD2. Germline V gene lookup returns CDR1 MNHEY and CDR2 SMNVEV (reference sequence). J lost 9 bases, V lost 5 bases, and 25 bases had no gene match. The length of the CDR3 is 19 residues. The CDR3 reads CASSPGWGRWAGDDSEQFF. CDR3 coding DNA: TGTGCCAGCAGTCCCGGTTGGGGCCGCTGGGCGGGGGATGACAGTGAGCAGTTCTTC.

The V call is TRBV5-1, the J call TRBJ1-2; 9 nucleotides align to TRBD1. The germline CDR1 and CDR2 sequences are SGHRS and YFSETQ. Trimming took 0 bases from V and 4 from J; bases not matched to a gene: 10. The CDR3 totals 17 residues. The CDR3 DNA sequence: TGCGCCAGCAGCTTGGTGGGGACCGGGACAGGGATCTATGGCTACACCTTC. This encodes CASSLVGTGTGIYGYTF. The whole variable domain, filled in from reference TRBV5-1 and TRBJ1-2, reads KAGVTQTPRYLIKTRGQQVTLSCSPISGHRSVSWYQQTPGQGLQFLFEYFSETQRNKGNFPGRFSGRQFSNSRSEMNVSTLELGDSALYLCASSLVGTGTGIYGYTFGSGTRLTVV.

The chain couples TRBV11-2 to TRBJ1-6; D ambiguous. V was cut by 5 bases and J by 0 bases, with 11 bases left in between. Germline V lookup: CDR1 SGHAT, CDR2 FQNNGV. This CDR3 has 16 amino acids. CDR3 sequence reads: CASSRTVSSYNSPLHF. Here the CDR3 DNA reads TGTGCCAGCAGCCGGACCGTGAGCTCCTATAATTCACCCCTCCACTTT.

V and J are TRBV7-9 and TRBJ1-6; tentatively, D is TRBD1 (6 bases). The V gene lost 4 bases and the J gene lost 0 bases, with 10 bases spanning the gap. Germline loops: CDR1 SEHNR, CDR2 FQNEAQ (reference sequence). The CDR3 extends over 16 amino acids. CDR3 protein: CASSSGQISYNSPLHF. In nucleotides, the CDR3 is TGTGCCAGCAGCTCCGGACAGATCTCCTATAATTCACCCCTCCACTTT.

The chain combines TRBV4-1 with TRBJ1-4, with 7 bases lining up with TRBD1. CDR3 length equals 15 residues. From germline, CDR1 is MGHRA and CDR2 YSYEKL. The V segment lost 2 bases and the J segment 3 bases; nucleotides outside the gene matches: 3. CDR3 loop: CASSQPGQPNEKLFF. CDR3 sequence (DNA): TGCGCCAGCAGCCAACCGGGACAGCCTAATGAAAAACTGTTTTTT.

The J gene is TRBJ1-2, the V gene TRBV28; D uncertain. V lost 5 bases, J lost 4 bases, and 8 bases lay in between. Germline CDR1 is MDHEN and CDR2 is SYDVKM. This CDR3 comprises 12 residues. Here the CDR3 DNA reads TGTGCCAGCAGTAAGGTCAGCTATGGCTACACCTTC. Translating it yields CASSKVSYGYTF.

The CDR3 DNA is TGCGCCAGCAGCAGGGGGCGGGGAATGAACACTGAAGCTTTCTTT. This encodes CASSRGRGMNTEAFF. The chain uses TRBV4-1 and TRBJ1-1, with 7 bases fitting TRBD1. The V gene's germline CDR1 is MGHRA and CDR2 YSYEKL. Unmatched junction bases numbered 6, after V lost 5 bases and J lost 0 bases. CDR3 length: 15 residues.

This chain joins TRBV11-2 and TRBJ1-1; TRBD1 might be the D (6 bases). This CDR3 spans 15 amino acids. The germline CDR1 and CDR2 sequences are SGHAT and FQNNGV. V lost 3 bases, J lost 5 bases, and 16 bases lay in between. DNA for the CDR3: TGTGCCAGCAGCTTTACAGGGAAGGGTAGGACTGAAGCTTTCTTT. Amino acids: CASSFTGKGRTEAFF.